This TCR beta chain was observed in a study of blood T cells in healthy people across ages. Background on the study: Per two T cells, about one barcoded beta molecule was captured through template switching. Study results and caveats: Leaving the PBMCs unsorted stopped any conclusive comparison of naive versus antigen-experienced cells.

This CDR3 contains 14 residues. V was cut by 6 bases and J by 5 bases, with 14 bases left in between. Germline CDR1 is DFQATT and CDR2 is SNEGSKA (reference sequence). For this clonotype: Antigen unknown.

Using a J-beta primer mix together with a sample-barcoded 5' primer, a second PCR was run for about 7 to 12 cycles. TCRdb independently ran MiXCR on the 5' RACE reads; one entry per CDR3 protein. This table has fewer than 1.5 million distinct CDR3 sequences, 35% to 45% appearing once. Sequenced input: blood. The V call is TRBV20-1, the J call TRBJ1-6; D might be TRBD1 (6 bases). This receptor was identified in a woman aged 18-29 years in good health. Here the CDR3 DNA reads TGCAGTGCCAGGGGAGTGGGCGATAATTCACCCCTCCACTTT. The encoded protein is CSARGVGDNSPLHF.